The rows below give T cell receptor beta chains drawn from one sample of a study of PD-1 blockade in classical Hodgkin lymphoma. Clones were sequenced by immunoSEQ multiplex PCR, and TCRdb holds only the in-frame ones, with some missing. The sample carries tens of thousands of clones, 80% to 90% recorded once. The sequencing here drew on peripheral blood mononuclear cells (PBMCs), taken at baseline. The receptors shown here come from a human donor with classical Hodgkin lymphoma. CDR3s include the opening cysteine and the closing phenylalanine or tryptophan. The order of the fields is clone size, V gene, J gene, CDR3 protein. A row's size may be missing; if present it is once, few, many or a size class.

NA	TRBV18	TRBJ2-7	CASSPGLENYEQYF
NA	TRBV7-9	TRBJ2-2	CASSSGLPNTGELFF
NA	TRBV19	TRBJ1-5	CASSIVPGTGAYSNQPQHF
NA	TRBV15	TRBJ2-2	CATSRSRGPNTGELFF
NA	TRBV4-1	TRBJ2-1	CASNTGGSGEQFF
NA	TRBV5-4	TRBJ2-7	CASSLRGYEQYF
NA	TRBV27	TRBJ2-2	CASSPDTGELFF
NA	TRBV18	TRBJ1-6	CASSPPVPSAHSPLHF
NA	TRBV11-2	TRBJ2-7	CASSLSPLQNYEQYF
NA	TRBV28	TRBJ1-1	CASSFRQNTEAFF
NA	TRBV4-1	TRBJ2-7	CASSQELSPLGEQYF
NA	TRBV6-1	TRBJ2-5	CASSDTRGPQETQYF
NA	TRBV6-5	TRBJ1-4	CASSYYRSTNEKLFF
few	TRBV29-1	TRBJ2-3	CSVEGRDSTDTQYF
NA	TRBV11-2	TRBJ1-6	CASSLDSFGDSPLHF
NA	TRBV27	TRBJ2-3	CASSPTSGGTDTQYF
few	TRBV7-9	TRBJ1-6	CASSSHDTGGVASPLHF
NA	TRBV6-1	TRBJ1-2	CASSEGRSYLYGYTF
once	TRBV28	TRBJ1-3	CASMGNTIYF
few	TRBV2	TRBJ1-6	CATMEEGYDSPLHF
NA	TRBV6-5	TRBJ2-5	CASSLGTKETQYF
NA	TRBV7-2	TRBJ1-2	CASSLSRDYGYTF
few	TRBV10-3	TRBJ1-5	CAISERGGDQPQHF
NA	TRBV19	TRBJ2-1	CASSLWVDNEQFF
NA	TRBV30	TRBJ1-1	CAWSVGGESEAFF
few	TRBV6-1	TRBJ1-6	CASSGAQGFSYNSPLHF